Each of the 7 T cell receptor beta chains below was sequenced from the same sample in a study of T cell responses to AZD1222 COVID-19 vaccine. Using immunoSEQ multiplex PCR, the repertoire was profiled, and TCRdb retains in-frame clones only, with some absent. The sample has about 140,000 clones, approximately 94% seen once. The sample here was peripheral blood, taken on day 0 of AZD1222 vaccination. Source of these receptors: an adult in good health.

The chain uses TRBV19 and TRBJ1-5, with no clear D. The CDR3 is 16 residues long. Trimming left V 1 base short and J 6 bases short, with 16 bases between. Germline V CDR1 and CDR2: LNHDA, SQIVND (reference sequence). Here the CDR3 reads CASSIAEGPYSQPQHF. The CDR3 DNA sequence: TGTGCCAGTAGTATAGCGGAAGGGCCATATAGTCAGCCCCAGCATTTT. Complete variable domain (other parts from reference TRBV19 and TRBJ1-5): DGGITQSPKYLFRKEGQNVTLSCEQNLNHDAMYWYRQDPGQGLRLIYYSQIVNDFQKGDIAEGYSVSREKKESFPLTVTSAQKNPTAFYLCASSIAEGPYSQPQHFGDGTRLSIL.

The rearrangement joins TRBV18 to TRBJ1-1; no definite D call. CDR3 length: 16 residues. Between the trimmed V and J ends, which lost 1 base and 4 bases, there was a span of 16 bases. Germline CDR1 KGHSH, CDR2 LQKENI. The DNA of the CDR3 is TGTGCCAGCTCACCACGTTTAGCAGGCGGTACCACTGAAGCTTTCTTT. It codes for CASSPRLAGGTTEAFF.

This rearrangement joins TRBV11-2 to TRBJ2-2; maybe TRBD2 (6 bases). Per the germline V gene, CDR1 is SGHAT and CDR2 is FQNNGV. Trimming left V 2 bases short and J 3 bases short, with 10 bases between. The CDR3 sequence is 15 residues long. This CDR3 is CASSLKGGHTGELFF. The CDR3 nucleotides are TGTGCCAGCAGCTTAAAGGGAGGTCACACCGGGGAGCTGTTTTTT.

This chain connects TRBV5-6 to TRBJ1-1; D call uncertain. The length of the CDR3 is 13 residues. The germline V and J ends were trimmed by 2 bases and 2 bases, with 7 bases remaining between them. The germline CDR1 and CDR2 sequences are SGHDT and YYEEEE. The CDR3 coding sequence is TGTGCCAGCAGCTTAATACAAAACACTGAAGCTTTCTTT. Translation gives CASSLIQNTEAFF. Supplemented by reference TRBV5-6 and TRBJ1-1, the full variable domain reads DAGVTQSPTHLIKTRGQQVTLRCSPKSGHDTVSWYQQALGQGPQFIFQYYEEEERQRGNFPDRFSGHQFPNYSSELNVNALLLGDSALYLCASSLIQNTEAFFGQGTRLTVV.

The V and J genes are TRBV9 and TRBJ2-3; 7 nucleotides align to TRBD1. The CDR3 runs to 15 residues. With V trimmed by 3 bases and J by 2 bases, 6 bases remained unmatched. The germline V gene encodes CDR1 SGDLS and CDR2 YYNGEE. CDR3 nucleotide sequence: TGTGCCAGCAGCGGGGGGACAGTTTCCACAGATACGCAGTATTTT. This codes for CASSGGTVSTDTQYF.

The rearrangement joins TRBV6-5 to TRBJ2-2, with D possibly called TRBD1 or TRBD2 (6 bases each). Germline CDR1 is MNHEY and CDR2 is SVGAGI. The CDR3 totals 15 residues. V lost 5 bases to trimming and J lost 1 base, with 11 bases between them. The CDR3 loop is CASSPGAGNTGELFF. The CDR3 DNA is TGTGCCAGCAGTCCGGGGGCCGGGAACACCGGGGAGCTGTTTTTT.

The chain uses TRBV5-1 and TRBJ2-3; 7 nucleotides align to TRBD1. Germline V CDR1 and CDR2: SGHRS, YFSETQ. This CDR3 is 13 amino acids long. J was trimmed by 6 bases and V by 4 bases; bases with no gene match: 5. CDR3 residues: CASSADRDDTQYF. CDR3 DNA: TGCGCCAGCAGCGCCGACAGGGATGATACGCAGTATTTT.